The rows below give T cell receptor beta chains drawn from one sample of a study of blood T cell repertoires in COVID-19. Profiled with immunoSEQ multiplex PCR; TCRdb holds only in-frame clones, not every one. Of under 500,000 clones listed, 70% to 90% are singletons. Sequenced input: PBMCs or T cells enriched from blood (not recorded which). These receptors originate from a woman between 18 and 30 years old with acute COVID-19. CDR3s include the opening cysteine and the closing phenylalanine or tryptophan. Each record gives: V gene, clone size, J gene, D gene, CDR3 protein, CDR3 DNA. D genes are given only for firm matches. Clone size, where shown, is once, few, many, or a class for clones that have expanded.

TRBV6-5	.	TRBJ2-1	TRBD1	CASSYSTGADNEQFF	TGTGCCAGCAGTTACTCGACAGGGGCGGACAATGAGCAGTTCTTC
TRBV7-2	.	TRBJ1-5	TRBD1	CASSVQGGYSNQPQHF	TGTGCCAGCAGCGTACAGGGGGGGTATAGCAATCAGCCCCAGCATTTT
TRBV25-1	.	TRBJ2-5	TRBD1	CASSETGGRETQYF	TGTGCCAGCAGTGAAACAGGGGGCCGGGAGACCCAGTACTTC
TRBV9	.	TRBJ2-1	TRBD1	CASSVGLGTGVLNEQFF	TGTGCCAGCAGCGTAGGTTTAGGGACAGGGGTATTGAATGAGCAGTTCTTC
TRBV7-8	.	TRBJ2-2	.	CASSLEGRGGELFF	TGTGCCAGCAGCTTAGAGGGGCGGGGTGGGGAGCTGTTTTTT
TRBV5-4	.	TRBJ1-2	.	CASSLTGTDGYTF	TGTGCCAGCAGCTTGACGGGTACCGATGGCTACACCTTC
TRBV28	.	TRBJ1-2	.	CASEYYGYTF	TGTGCCAGCGAGTACTATGGCTACACCTTC
TRBV6-4	.	TRBJ1-4	TRBD1	CASKPEGAAEKLFF	TGTGCCAGCAAACCCGAGGGGGCGGCGGAAAAACTGTTTTTT
TRBV7-9	.	TRBJ2-1	TRBD1	CASSPRDRTYNEQFF	TGTGCCAGCAGCCCCCGGGACAGGACATACAATGAGCAGTTCTTC
TRBV5-6	.	TRBJ1-3	.	CASSRRLDNSGNTIYF	TGTGCCAGCAGCCGTAGACTAGACAACTCTGGAAACACCATATATTTT
TRBV19	.	TRBJ1-5	.	CASSILGRSQPQHF	TGTGCCAGTAGTATATTGGGGAGGTCTCAGCCCCAGCATTTT
TRBV7-9	.	TRBJ1-1	TRBD1	CASSYIQGDTEAFF	TGTGCCAGCAGCTATATTCAGGGGGACACTGAAGCTTTCTTT
TRBV4-1	.	TRBJ1-6	TRBD1	CASSGPRDRGRYNSPLHF	TGCGCCAGCAGCGGACCCCGGGACAGGGGGCGTTATAATTCACCCCTCCACTTT
TRBV18	.	TRBJ2-3	TRBD1	CASSPPGQIITDTQYF	TGTGCCAGCTCACCACCGGGACAGATAATCACAGATACGCAGTATTTT
TRBV7-9	.	TRBJ2-5	TRBD2	CASSSAAGVQETQYF	TGTGCCAGCAGCTCAGCAGCGGGAGTGCAAGAGACCCAGTACTTC
TRBV28	.	TRBJ1-5	.	CASTYSNQPQHF	TGTGCCAGCACCTATAGCAATCAGCCCCAGCATTTT
TRBV3-1/TRBV3-2	.	TRBJ1-3	.	CASSTRQAGSGNTIYF	TGTGCCAGCAGCACTAGACAGGCCGGCTCTGGAAACACCATATATTTT
TRBV4-3	.	TRBJ2-1	.	CASSQDQGRNEQFF	TGCGCCAGCAGCCAAGACCAGGGAAGGAATGAGCAGTTCTTC
TRBV15	.	TRBJ2-1	TRBD2	CATSRDSERGAQFF	TGTGCCACCAGCAGAGATAGTGAGCGGGGGGCCCAGTTCTTC
TRBV11-2	.	TRBJ1-1	TRBD1	CASSLARGPLNTEAFF	TGTGCCAGCAGCTTAGCCAGGGGGCCTTTGAACACTGAAGCTTTCTTT
TRBV28	.	TRBJ1-1	.	CASSLSIATEAFF	TGTGCCAGCAGTTTAAGCATTGCCACTGAAGCTTTCTTT
TRBV6-2/TRBV6-3	.	TRBJ2-7	TRBD1	CASSYAGGYEQYF	TGTGCCAGCAGTTACGCAGGGGGCTACGAGCAGTACTTC
TRBV29-1	.	TRBJ2-1	.	CSVVRGSDEQFF	TGCAGCGTTGTCCGAGGGAGCGATGAGCAGTTCTTC
TRBV12-3/TRBV12-4	once	TRBJ1-1	.	CATPGQGGTEAFF	TGTGCCACCCCCGGCCAGGGAGGCACTGAAGCTTTCTTT
TRBV28	few	TRBJ1-2	TRBD1	CASTRGLIYGYTF	TGTGCCAGCACCAGGGGGTTAATCTACGGCTACACCTTC
TRBV2	.	TRBJ2-7	TRBD1	CASSERDRYEQYF	TGTGCCAGCAGTGAAAGGGACAGGTACGAGCAGTACTTC
TRBV2	.	TRBJ2-1	.	CASSDLGSGEQFF	TGTGCCAGCAGTGATCTGGGGAGTGGTGAGCAGTTCTTC
TRBV18	.	TRBJ1-1	.	CASSPPPGTGFLAFF	TGTGCCAGCTCACCACCGCCCGGTACCGGTTTCTTAGCTTTCTTT
TRBV25-1	.	TRBJ2-7	TRBD2	CASDSGTSGQSYEQYF	TGTGCCAGCGATAGCGGGACTAGCGGACAATCCTACGAGCAGTACTTC
TRBV11-2	few	TRBJ2-5	TRBD1	CASSLTGGYQETQYF	TGTGCCAGCAGCTTGACAGGGGGGTACCAAGAGACCCAGTACTTC
TRBV3-1/TRBV3-2	.	TRBJ1-1	.	CASSRQGGSDEAFF	TGTGCCAGCAGCCGACAAGGGGGATCGGATGAAGCTTTCTTT
TRBV2	.	TRBJ2-1	TRBD2	CASSPYSGVSYNEQFF	TGTGCCAGCAGTCCCTATAGCGGGGTGTCCTACAATGAGCAGTTCTTC
TRBV7-9	.	TRBJ2-7	.	CASSFPGSYEQYF	TGTGCCAGCAGCTTCCCAGGGTCCTACGAGCAGTACTTC
TRBV9	once	TRBJ2-1	.	CASSIASQGNEQFF	TGTGCCAGCAGCATTGCCTCTCAGGGGAATGAGCAGTTCTTC
TRBV12-1	once	TRBJ1-1	.	CASSFVDRDYTEAFF	TGTGCCAGCAGCTTTGTCGACAGGGACTACACTGAAGCTTTCTTT
TRBV9	.	TRBJ2-7	.	CASSVAAGRVPYEQYF	TGTGCCAGCAGCGTAGCGGCCGGGAGAGTACCCTACGAGCAGTACTTC
TRBV11-3	.	TRBJ2-3	TRBD2	CASSSPGLASDTQYF	TGTGCCAGCAGCTCCCCGGGACTAGCGTCAGATACGCAGTATTTT
TRBV7-9	.	TRBJ1-4	.	CASSLTQNGKLFF	TGTGCCAGCAGCTTAACACAGAATGGAAAACTGTTTTTT
TRBV5-1	once	TRBJ2-7	.	CASSLDLSDEQYF	TGCGCCAGCAGCTTGGATCTTTCGGACGAGCAGTACTTC
TRBV19	.	TRBJ1-5	TRBD1	CATQYQGQLNQPQHF	TGTGCCACTCAGTATCAGGGACAGTTGAATCAGCCCCAGCATTTT
TRBV28	.	TRBJ2-5	TRBD2	CASNSGGAGETQYF	TGTGCCAGCAACAGCGGGGGGGCCGGAGAGACCCAGTACTTC
TRBV7-2	.	TRBJ2-3	TRBD2	CASSFLTSGGAWDTQYF	TGTGCCAGCAGCTTCCTGACTAGCGGGGGGGCATGGGATACGCAGTATTTT
TRBV28	.	TRBJ1-1	.	CASTLQVANTEAFF	TGTGCCAGCACCTTACAGGTGGCGAACACTGAAGCTTTCTTT
TRBV27	.	TRBJ1-2	.	CASSLARGAYGYTF	TGTGCCAGCAGTTTAGCCCGGGGGGCTTATGGCTACACCTTC
TRBV29-1	.	TRBJ1-2	TRBD1	CSVADRPEYGYTF	TGCAGCGTCGCGGACAGGCCCGAGTATGGCTACACCTTC
TRBV7-2	.	TRBJ2-3	TRBD2	CASSRGPGLAGADTQYF	TGTGCCAGCAGCCGCGGTCCTGGACTAGCGGGAGCAGATACGCAGTATTTT
TRBV15	.	TRBJ2-1	TRBD2	CATSRGKLAGAGDEQFF	TGTGCCACCAGCAGAGGGAAGCTGGCGGGAGCCGGGGATGAGCAGTTCTTC
TRBV24-1	.	TRBJ1-5	.	CATSDLRAGGDQPQHF	TGTGCCACCAGTGATTTAAGGGCGGGCGGAGATCAGCCCCAGCATTTT
TRBV27	few	TRBJ2-6	.	CASRQGGANVLTF	TGTGCCAGCAGACAGGGTGGGGCCAACGTCCTGACTTTC